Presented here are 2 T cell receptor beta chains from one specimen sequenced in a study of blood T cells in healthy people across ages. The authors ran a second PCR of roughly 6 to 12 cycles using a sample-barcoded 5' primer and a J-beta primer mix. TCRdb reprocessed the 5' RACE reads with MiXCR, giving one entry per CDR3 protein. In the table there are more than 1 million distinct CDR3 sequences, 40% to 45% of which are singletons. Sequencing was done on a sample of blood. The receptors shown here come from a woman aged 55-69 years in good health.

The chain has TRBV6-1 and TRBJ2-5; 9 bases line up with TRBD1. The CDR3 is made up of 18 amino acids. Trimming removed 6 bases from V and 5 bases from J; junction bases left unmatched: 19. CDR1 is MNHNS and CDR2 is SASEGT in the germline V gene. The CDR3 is CASRASPAGQGWSETQYF. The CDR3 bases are TGTGCCAGCAGAGCATCCCCCGCGGGACAGGGATGGTCTGAGACCCAGTACTTC.

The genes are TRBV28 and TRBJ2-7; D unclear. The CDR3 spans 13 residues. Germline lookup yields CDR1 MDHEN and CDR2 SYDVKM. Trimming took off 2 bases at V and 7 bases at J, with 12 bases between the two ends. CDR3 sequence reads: CASSLGVALEQYF. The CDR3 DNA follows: TGTGCCAGCAGTTTAGGAGTAGCCCTGGAGCAGTACTTC.